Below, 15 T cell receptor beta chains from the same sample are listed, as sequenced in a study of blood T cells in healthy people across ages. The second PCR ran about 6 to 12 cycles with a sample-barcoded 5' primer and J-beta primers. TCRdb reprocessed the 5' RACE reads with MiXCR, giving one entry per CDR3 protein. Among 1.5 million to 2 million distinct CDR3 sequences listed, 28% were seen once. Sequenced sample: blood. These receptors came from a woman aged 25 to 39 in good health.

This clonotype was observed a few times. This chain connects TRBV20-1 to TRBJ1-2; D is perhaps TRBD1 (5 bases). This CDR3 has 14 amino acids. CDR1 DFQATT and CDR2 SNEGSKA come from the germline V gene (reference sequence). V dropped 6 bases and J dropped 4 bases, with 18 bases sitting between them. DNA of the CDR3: TGCAGTGCGTTCCGGGACTCAGATTCCTATGGCTACACCTTC. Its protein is CSAFRDSDSYGYTF.

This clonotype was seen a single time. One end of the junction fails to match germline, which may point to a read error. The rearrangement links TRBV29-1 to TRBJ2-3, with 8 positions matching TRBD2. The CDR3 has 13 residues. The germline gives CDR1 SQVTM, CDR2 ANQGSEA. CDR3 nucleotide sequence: TGCAGCGCCCATAGCGGGGTTGCAGAGACGCAGTATTTT. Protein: CSAHSGVAETQYF.

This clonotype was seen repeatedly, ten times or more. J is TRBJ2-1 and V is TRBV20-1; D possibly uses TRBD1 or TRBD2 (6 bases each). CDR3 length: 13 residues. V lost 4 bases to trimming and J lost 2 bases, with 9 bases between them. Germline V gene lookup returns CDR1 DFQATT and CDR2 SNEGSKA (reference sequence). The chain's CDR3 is CSANGGTYNEQFF. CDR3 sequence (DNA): TGCAGTGCTAACGGGGGCACCTACAATGAGCAGTTCTTC.

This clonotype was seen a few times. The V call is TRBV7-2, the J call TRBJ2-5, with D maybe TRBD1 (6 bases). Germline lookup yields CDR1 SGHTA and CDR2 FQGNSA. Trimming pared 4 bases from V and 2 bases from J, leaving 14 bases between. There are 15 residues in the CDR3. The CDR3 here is CASSSGQYYQETQYF. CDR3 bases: TGTGCCAGCAGCTCCGGACAGTACTATCAAGAGACCCAGTACTTC.

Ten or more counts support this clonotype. The CDR3 DNA reads as TGCGCCAGCAGCCAAGGGCAGGCCAATCAGCCCCAGCATTTT. It translates to CASSQGQANQPQHF. The V gene is TRBV4-1, the J gene TRBJ1-5, with no clear D. Trimming took off 1 base at V and 3 bases at J, with 7 bases between the two ends. Per the germline V gene, CDR1 is MGHRA and CDR2 is YSYEKL. This CDR3 has 14 amino acids.

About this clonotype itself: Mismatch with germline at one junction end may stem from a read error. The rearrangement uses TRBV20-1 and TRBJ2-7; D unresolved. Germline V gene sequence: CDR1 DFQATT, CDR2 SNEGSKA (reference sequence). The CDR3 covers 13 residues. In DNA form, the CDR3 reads TGCAGTGCTAGAGGGCCGAGCTCCTACGGGCAGTACTTC. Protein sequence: CSARGPSSYGQYF.

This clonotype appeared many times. The CDR3 region has the DNA TGCAGTGCTAGGCGGGGCGGGAGGACAGATACGCAGTATTTT. Translated, it gives CSARRGGRTDTQYF. This chain connects TRBV20-1 to TRBJ2-3, with 8 bases lining up with TRBD2. CDR3 length equals 14 residues. Germline loops: CDR1 DFQATT, CDR2 SNEGSKA (reference sequence). J lost 3 bases, V lost 3 bases, and 5 bases had no gene match.

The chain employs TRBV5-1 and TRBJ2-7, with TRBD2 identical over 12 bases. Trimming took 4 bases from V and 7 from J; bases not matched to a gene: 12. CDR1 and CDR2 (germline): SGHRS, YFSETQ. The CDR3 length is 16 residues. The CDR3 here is CASSLQASGGAEEQYF. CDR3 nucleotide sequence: TGCGCCAGCAGCCTGCAGGCTAGCGGGGGGGCGGAGGAGCAGTACTTC.

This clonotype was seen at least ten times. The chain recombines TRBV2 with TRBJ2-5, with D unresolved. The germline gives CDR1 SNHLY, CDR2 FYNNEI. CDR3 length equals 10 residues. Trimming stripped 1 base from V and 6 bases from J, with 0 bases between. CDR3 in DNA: TGTGCCAGCAGTGAAGAGACCCAGTACTTC. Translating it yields CASSEETQYF.

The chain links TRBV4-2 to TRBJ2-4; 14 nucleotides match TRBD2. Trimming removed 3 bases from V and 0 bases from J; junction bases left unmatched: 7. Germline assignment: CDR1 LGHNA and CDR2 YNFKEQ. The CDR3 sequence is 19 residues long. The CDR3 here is CASSQGTSGGGLAKNIQYF. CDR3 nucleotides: TGTGCCAGCAGCCAGGGGACTAGCGGGGGAGGCCTAGCCAAAAACATTCAGTACTTC.

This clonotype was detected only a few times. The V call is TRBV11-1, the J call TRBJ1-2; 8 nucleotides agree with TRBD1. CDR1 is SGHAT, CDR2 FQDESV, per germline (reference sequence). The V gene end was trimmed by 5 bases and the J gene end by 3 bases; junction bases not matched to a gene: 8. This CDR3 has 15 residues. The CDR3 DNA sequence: TGTGCCAGCAGCCCATCGACAGGGGCGGACTATGGCTACACCTTC. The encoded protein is CASSPSTGADYGYTF.

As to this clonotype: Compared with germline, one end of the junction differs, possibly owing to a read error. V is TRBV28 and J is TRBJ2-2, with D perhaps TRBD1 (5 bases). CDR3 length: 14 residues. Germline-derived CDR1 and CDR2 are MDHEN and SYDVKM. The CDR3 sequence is CASNLYAGTGELFF. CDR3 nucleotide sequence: TGTGCCAGCAATTTATACGCAGGGACCGGGGAGCTGTTTTTT.

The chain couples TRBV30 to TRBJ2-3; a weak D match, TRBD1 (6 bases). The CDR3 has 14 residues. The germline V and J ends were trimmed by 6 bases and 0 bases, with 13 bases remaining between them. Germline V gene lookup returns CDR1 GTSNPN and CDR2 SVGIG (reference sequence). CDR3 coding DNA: TGTGCCTGTCCGGACAGTCCTAGCACAGATACGCAGTATTTT. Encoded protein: CACPDSPSTDTQYF.

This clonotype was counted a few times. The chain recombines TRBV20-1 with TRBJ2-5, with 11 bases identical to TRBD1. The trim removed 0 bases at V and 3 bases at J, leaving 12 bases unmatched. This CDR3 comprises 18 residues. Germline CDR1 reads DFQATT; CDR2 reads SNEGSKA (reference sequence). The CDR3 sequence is CSARDSAWDRGDEETQYF. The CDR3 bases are TGCAGTGCTAGAGACTCTGCCTGGGACAGGGGGGATGAAGAGACCCAGTACTTC.

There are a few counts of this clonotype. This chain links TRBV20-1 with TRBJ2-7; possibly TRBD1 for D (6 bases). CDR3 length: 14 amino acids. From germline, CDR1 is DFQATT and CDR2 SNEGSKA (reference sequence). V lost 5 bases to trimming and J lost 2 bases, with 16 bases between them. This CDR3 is CSAGKNRDPYEQYF. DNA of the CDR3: TGCAGTGCTGGAAAAAACAGGGATCCCTACGAGCAGTACTTC.